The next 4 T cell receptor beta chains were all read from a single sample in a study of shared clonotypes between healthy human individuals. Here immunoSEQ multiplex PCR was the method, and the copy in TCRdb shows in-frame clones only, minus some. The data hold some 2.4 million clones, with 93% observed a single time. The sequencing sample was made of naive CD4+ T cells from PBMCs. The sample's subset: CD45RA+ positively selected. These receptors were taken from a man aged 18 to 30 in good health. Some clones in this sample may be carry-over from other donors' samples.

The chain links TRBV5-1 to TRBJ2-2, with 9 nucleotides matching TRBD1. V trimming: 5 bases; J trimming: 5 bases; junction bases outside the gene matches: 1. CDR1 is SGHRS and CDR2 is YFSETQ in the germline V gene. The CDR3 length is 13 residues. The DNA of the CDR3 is TGCGCCAGCAGGGGACAGGGAACCGGGGAGCTGTTTTTT. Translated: CASRGQGTGELFF.

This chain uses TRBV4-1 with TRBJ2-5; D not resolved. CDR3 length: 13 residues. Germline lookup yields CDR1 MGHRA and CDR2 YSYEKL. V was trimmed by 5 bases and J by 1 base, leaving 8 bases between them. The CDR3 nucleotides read TGCGCCAGCAGCAGGGTATTCCAAGAGACCCAGTACTTC. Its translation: CASSRVFQETQYF.

The CDR3 nucleotides are TGCGCCAGCAGCGCCCCGGGACAGGGGGCTTCGAGTGGCTACACCTTC. Protein sequence: CASSAPGQGASSGYTF. The chain carries TRBV5-1 and TRBJ1-2; 12 bases fit TRBD1. The CDR3 runs to 16 residues. The junction had 11 bases not matched to a gene; V was cut back by 4 bases and J by 7 bases. CDR1 and CDR2 from the germline V gene are SGHRS and YFSETQ.

CDR3: CASRGTGGKNTEAFF. Here the CDR3 DNA reads TGTGCCAGCAGGGGGACAGGGGGCAAGAACACTGAAGCTTTCTTT. The chain couples TRBV28 to TRBJ1-1, with TRBD1 identical over 12 bases. The length of the CDR3 is 15 residues. Germline V gene lookup returns CDR1 MDHEN and CDR2 SYDVKM. With 6 bases clipped from V and 1 base from J, the junction kept 3 bases outside the gene matches.